The next 22 T cell receptor beta chains were all read from a single sample in a study of blood T cell repertoires in COVID-19. Clones were read by immunoSEQ multiplex PCR, and TCRdb kept only the in-frame ones, dropping some. This table holds about 310,000 clones, about nine tenths found once. Material: peripheral blood. The receptors were gathered from a man aged 45 to 65 with active or convalescent COVID-19.

The chain employs TRBV11-2 and TRBJ2-5; tentative D call: TRBD2 (8 bases). Germline CDR1 is SGHAT and CDR2 is FQNNGV. Trimming stripped 5 bases from V and 2 bases from J, with 18 bases between. The CDR3 has 16 amino acids. CDR3 DNA sequence: TGTGCCAGCAGCCCCGGGAGGGGGCCCCAACAAGAGACCCAGTACTTC. The encoded protein is CASSPGRGPQQETQYF. Combining the CDR3 with reference TRBV11-2 and TRBJ2-5 gives the whole variable domain EAGVAQSPRYKIIEKRQSVAFWCNPISGHATLYWYQQILGQGPKLLIQFQNNGVVDDSQLPKDRFSAERLKGVDSTLKIQPAKLEDSAVYLCASSPGRGPQQETQYFGPGTRLLVL.

In its sample, this clone was seen once. The chain recombines TRBV27 with TRBJ2-7, with TRBD2 matching 8 bases. The CDR3 consists of 16 residues. Germline V gene data show CDR1 as MNHEY and CDR2 as SMNVEV (reference sequence). Unmatched junction bases numbered 10, after V lost 6 bases and J lost 0 bases. CDR3 nucleotide sequence: TGTGCCAGCAGCCAATATAGCGGGGCTAGCTCCTACGAGCAGTACTTC. This sequence encodes CASSQYSGASSYEQYF.

The chain joins TRBV28 to TRBJ1-6; perhaps TRBD1 as D (6 bases). Germline assignment: CDR1 MDHEN and CDR2 SYDVKM. V lost 9 bases and J 5 bases, leaving 14 bases between the germline ends. CDR3 length equals 14 residues. For the CDR3, the DNA is TGTGCCAGTAGGGCAGGGGCACATAATTCACCCCTCCACTTT. Its translation: CASRAGAHNSPLHF.

This chain joins TRBV18 and TRBJ2-1; weak D call: TRBD2 (5 bases). There are 14 residues in the CDR3. Between the trimmed V and J ends, which lost 2 bases and 6 bases, there was a span of 11 bases. The germline V gene has CDR1 KGHSH and CDR2 LQKENI. Here the CDR3 reads CASSPSAGVNEQFF. The CDR3 DNA sequence: TGTGCCAGCTCACCAAGTGCCGGGGTCAATGAGCAGTTCTTC.

The V call is TRBV7-9, the J call TRBJ2-1, with 12 bases matching TRBD2. The CDR3 contains 17 residues. CDR1 SEHNR and CDR2 FQNEAQ come from the germline V gene (reference sequence). V gave up 4 bases and J gave up 1 base; unmatched junction bases: 5. In nucleotides, the CDR3 is TGTGCCAGCAGCTCGCCGGGACTAGCGGGTTCCTACAATGAGCAGTTCTTC. Translated, it gives CASSSPGLAGSYNEQFF.

The genes are TRBV10-3 and TRBJ2-1, with 12 bases matching TRBD2. V lost 7 bases, J lost 9 bases, and 10 bases stayed unmatched. The CDR3 has 15 residues. Germline V gene data show CDR1 as ENHRY and CDR2 as SYGVKD. The CDR3 reads CAIKETSGGRSEQFF. The DNA of the CDR3 is TGTGCCATCAAAGAGACTAGCGGGGGTCGGAGTGAGCAGTTCTTC.

The chain employs TRBV21-1 and TRBJ2-5; TRBD2 is taken as the D call from the table, unchecked against the DNA. TRBV21-1 is flagged as a pseudogene. The CDR3 loop spans 9 amino acids. In nucleotides, the CDR3 is TGTGCCTGCCACTGGACCCAGTACTTC. Its translation is CACHWTQYF.

The V call is TRBV7-3, the J call TRBJ1-2, with a possible D match to TRBD1 (6 bases). The germline gives CDR1 SGHTA, CDR2 FQGTGA. The CDR3 contains 14 residues. V lost 2 bases, J lost 5 bases, and 12 bases lay in between. The CDR3 region has the DNA TGTGCCAGCAGCTTATCAGGGGAACATTATGGCTACACCTTC. The encoded protein is CASSLSGEHYGYTF.

This CDR3 is CASRPAVAVEDTQYF. The CDR3, as DNA: TGTGCCAGCCGTCCCGCCGTGGCGGTTGAGGATACGCAGTATTTT. The gene calls are TRBV2 and TRBJ2-3, with D unresolved. V lost 8 bases to trimming and J lost 6 bases, with 21 bases between them. This CDR3 comprises 15 residues. The germline V gene has CDR1 SNHLY and CDR2 FYNNEI.

This clone was observed once. The chain combines TRBV14 with TRBJ2-3; D remains ambiguous. The CDR3 consists of 13 residues. V lost 0 bases to trimming and J lost 4 bases, with 5 bases between them. Germline assignment: CDR1 SGHDN and CDR2 FVKESK. The CDR3 nucleotides are TGTGCCAGCAGCCAAGATCGTCCAGATACGCAGTATTTT. Protein product: CASSQDRPDTQYF.

V usage is TRBV7-3 and J usage is TRBJ2-7, with D perhaps TRBD2 (6 bases). The germline V gene encodes CDR1 SGHTA and CDR2 FQGTGA. This CDR3 spans 11 amino acids. V shed 4 bases and J shed 8 bases, with 9 bases lying between them. This CDR3 is CASSSGVKQYF. CDR3 DNA sequence: TGTGCCAGCAGCTCGGGGGTCAAGCAGTACTTC.

The V call is TRBV7-9, the J call TRBJ2-7; D might be TRBD1 (7 bases). Trimming left V 1 base short and J 5 bases short, with 21 bases between. This CDR3 comprises 17 residues. Germline V gives CDR1 SEHNR, CDR2 FQNEAQ (reference sequence). The chain's CDR3 is CASSLGLQGTVFHEQYF. In DNA form, the CDR3 reads TGTGCCAGCAGCTTAGGGTTACAGGGGACTGTCTTTCACGAGCAGTACTTC.

J is TRBJ1-2 and V is TRBV2; D call uncertain. CDR1 is SNHLY and CDR2 is FYNNEI in the germline V gene. This CDR3 region has 12 residues. Trimming left V 3 bases short and J 8 bases short, with 10 bases between. The CDR3 loop is CASSEWTRGYTF. CDR3 nucleotide sequence: TGTGCCAGCAGTGAGTGGACTCGGGGCTACACCTTC.

About this clone: Its ends do not fully match the called genes, so a read error is possible. The chain has TRBV24-1 and TRBJ2-2, with 9 bases aligning to TRBD1. Germline values: CDR1 KGHDR, CDR2 SFDVKD. The CDR3 extends over 16 amino acids. CDR3 amino acids: CATNDPGQGNTGELFF. Here the CDR3 DNA reads TGTGCCACCAATGATCCGGGACAGGGGAACACCGGGGAGCTGTTTTTT.

This clone was observed a single time. The junction departs from the called germline gene at one end, perhaps through a read error. This chain uses TRBV27 with TRBJ1-1; no reliable D call. The germline gives CDR1 MNHEY, CDR2 SMNVEV (reference sequence). CDR3 size: 13 residues. CDR3 DNA: TGTGCCAGCAGGTTATCGAGGCGCGCTGAAGCTTTCTTT. Translation gives CASRLSRRAEAFF.

V gene TRBV11-1 combines with J gene TRBJ2-7; the match to TRBD1 covers 7 bases. Germline CDR1 and CDR2: SGHAT and FQDESV (reference sequence). Trimming removed 5 bases from V and 7 bases from J; junction bases left unmatched: 14. The length of the CDR3 is 15 residues. The CDR3 sequence is CASSPTGPGGLEQYF. The CDR3 DNA follows: TGTGCCAGCAGCCCGACCGGGCCAGGGGGATTGGAGCAGTACTTC. Together with reference TRBV11-1 and TRBJ2-7, the CDR3 gives the full variable domain: EAEVAQSPRYKITEKSQAVAFWCDPISGHATLYWYRQILGQGPELLVQFQDESVVDDSQLPKDRFSAERLKGVDSTLKIQPAELGDSAMYLCASSPTGPGGLEQYFGPGTRLTVT.

This clone was found a few times. The J gene is TRBJ2-1, the V gene TRBV19, with D possibly being TRBD2 (6 bases). Germline CDR1 LNHDA, CDR2 SQIVND (reference sequence). With 2 bases removed from V and 7 bases from J, the gap between germline ends came to 12 bases. The CDR3 has 14 residues. The CDR3 sequence is CASSIPTSGNEQFF. The CDR3 nucleotides read TGTGCCAGTAGTATACCGACTAGTGGGAATGAGCAGTTCTTC. Full variable domain (remainder filled in from reference TRBV19 and TRBJ2-1): DGGITQSPKYLFRKEGQNVTLSCEQNLNHDAMYWYRQDPGQGLRLIYYSQIVNDFQKGDIAEGYSVSREKKESFPLTVTSAQKNPTAFYLCASSIPTSGNEQFFGPGTRLTVL.

This clone was counted a few times. This rearrangement joins TRBV28 to TRBJ1-5; D gene unclear. Germline V gene sequence: CDR1 MDHEN, CDR2 SYDVKM. The CDR3 covers 14 residues. V was shortened by 5 bases and J by 3 bases, with 11 bases between the two germline ends. The CDR3 is CASSPYGNNQPQHF. The CDR3 DNA sequence: TGTGCCAGCAGTCCATACGGGAACAATCAGCCCCAGCATTTT. The full variable domain, its missing parts supplied by reference TRBV28 and TRBJ1-5, is DVKVTQSSRYLVKRTGEKVFLECVQDMDHENMFWYRQDPGLGLRLIYFSYDVKMKEKGDIPEGYSVSREKKERFSLILESASTNQTSMYLCASSPYGNNQPQHFGDGTRLSIL.

The chain couples TRBV3-1 (or the pseudogene TRBV3-2) to TRBJ2-3, with 10 bases aligning to TRBD2. This CDR3 region has 17 residues. Per the germline V gene, CDR1 is LGHDT and CDR2 is YNNKEL (reference sequence). V shed 0 bases, J shed 4 bases, and the junction held 7 bases outside the gene matches. The CDR3 DNA reads TGTGCCAGCAGCCAAGAAGCGCCAGCGGGGGGGCCAGATACGCAGTATTTT. Residues: CASSQEAPAGGPDTQYF.

The chain carries TRBV7-9 and TRBJ2-2, with 9 bases identical to TRBD2. CDR1 and CDR2 from the germline V gene are SEHNR and FQNEAQ (reference sequence). V lost 7 bases and J lost 3; bases outside the gene matches: 9. The CDR3 covers 16 residues. CDR3 nucleotide sequence: TGTGCCAGCACCAAGCGGGGGGAGACGTACACCGGGGAGCTGTTTTTT. Protein: CASTKRGETYTGELFF. Looking up the rest from reference TRBV7-9 and TRBJ2-2 gives the full variable domain: DTGVSQNPRHKITKRGQNVTFRCDPISEHNRLYWYRQTLGQGPEFLTYFQNEAQLEKSRLLSDRFSAERPKGSFSTLEIQRTEQGDSAMYLCASTKRGETYTGELFFGEGSRLTVL.

The genes are TRBV24-1 and TRBJ2-3; 12 bases line up with TRBD2. V shed 4 bases and J 6 bases; nucleotides not matched to a gene: 10. This CDR3 is built from 17 residues. The germline V gene encodes CDR1 KGHDR and CDR2 SFDVKD. Here the CDR3 reads CATSEPNLAGGPDTQYF. The CDR3 nucleotides read TGTGCCACCAGTGAGCCTAATCTAGCGGGGGGGCCGGATACGCAGTATTTT.

Only a few counts were recorded for this clone. The chain joins TRBV7-9 to TRBJ1-1; D might be TRBD1 (6 bases). Germline CDR1 reads SEHNR; CDR2 reads FQNEAQ (reference sequence). V gave up 1 base and J gave up 7 bases, with 13 bases separating them. This CDR3 has 14 amino acids. CDR3 DNA: TGTGCCAGCAGCTTAGGGGCAGGGGATGATGAAGCTTTCTTT. Protein: CASSLGAGDDEAFF.